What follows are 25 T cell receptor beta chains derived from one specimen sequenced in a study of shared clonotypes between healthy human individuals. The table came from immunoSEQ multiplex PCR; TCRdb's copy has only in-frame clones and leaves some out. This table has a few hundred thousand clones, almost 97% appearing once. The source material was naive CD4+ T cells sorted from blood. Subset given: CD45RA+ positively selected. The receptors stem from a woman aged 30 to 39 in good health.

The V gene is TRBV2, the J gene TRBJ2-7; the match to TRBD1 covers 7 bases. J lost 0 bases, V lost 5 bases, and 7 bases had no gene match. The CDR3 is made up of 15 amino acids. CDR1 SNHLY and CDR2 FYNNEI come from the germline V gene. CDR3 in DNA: TGTGCCAGCAGTAGGGACAGTTCAAGCTCCTACGAGCAGTACTTC. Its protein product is CASSRDSSSSYEQYF. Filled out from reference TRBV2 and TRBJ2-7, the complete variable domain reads EPEVTQTPSHQVTQMGQEVILRCVPISNHLYFYWYRQILGQKVEFLVSFYNNEISEKSEIFDDQFSVERPDGSNFTLKIRSTKLEDSAMYFCASSRDSSSSYEQYFGPGTRLTVT.

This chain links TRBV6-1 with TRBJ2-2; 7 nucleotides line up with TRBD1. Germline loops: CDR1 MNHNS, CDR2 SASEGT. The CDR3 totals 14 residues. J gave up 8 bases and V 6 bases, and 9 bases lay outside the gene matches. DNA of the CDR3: TGTGCCAGCAGATCGCAGAGACAGGGTGGGGAGCTGTTTTTT. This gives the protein CASRSQRQGGELFF.

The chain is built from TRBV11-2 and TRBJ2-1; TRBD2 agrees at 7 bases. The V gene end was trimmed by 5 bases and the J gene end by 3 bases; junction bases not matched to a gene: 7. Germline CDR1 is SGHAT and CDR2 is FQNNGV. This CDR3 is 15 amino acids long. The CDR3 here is CASSPTGGSYNEQFF. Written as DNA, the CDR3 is TGTGCCAGCAGCCCTACAGGCGGGAGCTACAATGAGCAGTTCTTC.

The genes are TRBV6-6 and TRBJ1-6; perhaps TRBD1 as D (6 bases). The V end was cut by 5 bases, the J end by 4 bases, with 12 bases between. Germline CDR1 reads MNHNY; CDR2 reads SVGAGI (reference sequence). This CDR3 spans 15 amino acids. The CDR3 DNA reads TGTGCCAGCAGTCCTACCCAGGGGTATAATTCACCCCTCCACTTT. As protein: CASSPTQGYNSPLHF.

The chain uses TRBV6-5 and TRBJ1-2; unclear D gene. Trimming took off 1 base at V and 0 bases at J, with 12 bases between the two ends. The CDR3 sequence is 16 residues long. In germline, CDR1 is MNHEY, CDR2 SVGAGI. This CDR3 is CASSYWATEANYGYTF. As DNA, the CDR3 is TGTGCCAGCAGTTACTGGGCAACAGAAGCTAACTATGGCTACACCTTC.

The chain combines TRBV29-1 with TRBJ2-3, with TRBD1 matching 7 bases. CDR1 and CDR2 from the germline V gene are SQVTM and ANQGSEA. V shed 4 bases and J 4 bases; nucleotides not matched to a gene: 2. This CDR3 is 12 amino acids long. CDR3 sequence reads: CSVGQGPDTQYF. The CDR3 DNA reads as TGCAGCGTTGGACAGGGCCCAGATACGCAGTATTTT.

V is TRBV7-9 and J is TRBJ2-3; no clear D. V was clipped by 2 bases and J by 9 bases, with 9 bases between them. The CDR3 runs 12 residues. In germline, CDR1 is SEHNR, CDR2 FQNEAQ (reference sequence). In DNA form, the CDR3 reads TGTGCCAGCAGCTTAAGTTGGAAGACGCAGTATTTT. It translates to CASSLSWKTQYF.

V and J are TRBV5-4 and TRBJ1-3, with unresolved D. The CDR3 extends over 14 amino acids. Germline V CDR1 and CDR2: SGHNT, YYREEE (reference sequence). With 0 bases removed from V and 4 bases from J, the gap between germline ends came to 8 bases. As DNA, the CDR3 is TGTGCCAGCAGCTTGGGACAATCCGGAAACACCATATATTTT. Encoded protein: CASSLGQSGNTIYF.

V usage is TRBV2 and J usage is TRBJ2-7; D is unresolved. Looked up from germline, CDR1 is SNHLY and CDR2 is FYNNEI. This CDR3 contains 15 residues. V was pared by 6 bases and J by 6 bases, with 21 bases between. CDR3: CASSRFEWVAIEQYF. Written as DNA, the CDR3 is TGTGCCAGCAGCAGGTTCGAGTGGGTCGCAATCGAGCAGTACTTC.

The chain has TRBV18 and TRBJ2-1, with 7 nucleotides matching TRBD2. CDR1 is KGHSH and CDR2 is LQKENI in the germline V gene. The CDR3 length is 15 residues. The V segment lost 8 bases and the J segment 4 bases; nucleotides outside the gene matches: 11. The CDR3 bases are TGTGCCAGCGAAGACACCGGGACTACGTACAATGAGCAGTTCTTC. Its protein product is CASEDTGTTYNEQFF.

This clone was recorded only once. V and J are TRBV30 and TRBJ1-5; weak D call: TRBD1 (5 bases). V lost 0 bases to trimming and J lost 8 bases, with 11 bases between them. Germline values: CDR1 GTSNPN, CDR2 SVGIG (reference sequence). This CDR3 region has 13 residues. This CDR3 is CAWSVRRAKPQHF. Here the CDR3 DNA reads TGTGCCTGGAGTGTGCGCAGGGCAAAGCCCCAGCATTTT.

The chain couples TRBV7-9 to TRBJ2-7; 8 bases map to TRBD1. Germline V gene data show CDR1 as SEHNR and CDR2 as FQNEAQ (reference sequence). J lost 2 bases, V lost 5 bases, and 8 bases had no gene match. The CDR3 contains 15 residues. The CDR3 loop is CASSRQGTIPYEQYF. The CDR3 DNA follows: TGTGCCAGCAGCCGACAGGGGACGATACCCTACGAGCAGTACTTC.

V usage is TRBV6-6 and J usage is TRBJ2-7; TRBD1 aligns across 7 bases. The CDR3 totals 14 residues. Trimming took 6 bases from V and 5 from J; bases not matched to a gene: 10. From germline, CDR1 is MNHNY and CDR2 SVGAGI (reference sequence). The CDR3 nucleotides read TGTGCCAGCAGCCGGGGACAGCAAACCAACGAGCAGTACTTC. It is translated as CASSRGQQTNEQYF.

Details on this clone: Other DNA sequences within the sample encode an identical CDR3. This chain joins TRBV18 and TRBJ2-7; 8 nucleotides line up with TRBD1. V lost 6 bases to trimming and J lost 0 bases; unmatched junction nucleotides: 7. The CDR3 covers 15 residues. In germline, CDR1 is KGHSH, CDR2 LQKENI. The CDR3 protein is CASSPRTGSSYEQYF. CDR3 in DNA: TGTGCCAGCTCCCCCCGGACAGGGAGCTCCTACGAGCAGTACTTC. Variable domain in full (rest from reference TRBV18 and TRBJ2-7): NAGVMQNPRHLVRRRGQEARLRCSPMKGHSHVYWYRQLPEEGLKFMVYLQKENIIDESGMPKERFSAEFPKEGPSILRIQQVVRGDSAAYFCASSPRTGSSYEQYFGPGTRLTVT.

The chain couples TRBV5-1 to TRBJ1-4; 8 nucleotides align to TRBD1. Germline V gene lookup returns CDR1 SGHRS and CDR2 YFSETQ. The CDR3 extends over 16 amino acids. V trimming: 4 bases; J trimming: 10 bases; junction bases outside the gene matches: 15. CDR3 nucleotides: TGCGCCAGCAGCCTAGCGGCCGGGACAGGTGGCGGAAAACTGTTTTTT. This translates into CASSLAAGTGGGKLFF.

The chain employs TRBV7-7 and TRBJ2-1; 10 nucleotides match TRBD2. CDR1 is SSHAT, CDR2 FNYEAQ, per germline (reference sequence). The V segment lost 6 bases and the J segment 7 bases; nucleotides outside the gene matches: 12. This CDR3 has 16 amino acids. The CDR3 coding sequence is TGTGCCAGCAGTCTTCTAGCGGGAGTGGGTGGGAATGAGCAGTTCTTC. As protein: CASSLLAGVGGNEQFF.

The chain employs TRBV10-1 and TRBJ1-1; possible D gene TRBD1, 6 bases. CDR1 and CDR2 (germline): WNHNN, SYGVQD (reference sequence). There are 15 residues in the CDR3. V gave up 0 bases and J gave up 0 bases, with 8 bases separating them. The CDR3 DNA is TGCGCCAGCAGTGAGTCACAGGGCATGAACACTGAAGCTTTCTTT. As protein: CASSESQGMNTEAFF.

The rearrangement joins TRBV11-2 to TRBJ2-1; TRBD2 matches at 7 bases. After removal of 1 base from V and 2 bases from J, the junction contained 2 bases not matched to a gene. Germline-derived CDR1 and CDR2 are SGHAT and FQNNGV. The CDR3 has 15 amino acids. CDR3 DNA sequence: TGTGCCAGCAGCTTAGCGCTAGCGGCCTACAATGAGCAGTTCTTC. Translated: CASSLALAAYNEQFF.

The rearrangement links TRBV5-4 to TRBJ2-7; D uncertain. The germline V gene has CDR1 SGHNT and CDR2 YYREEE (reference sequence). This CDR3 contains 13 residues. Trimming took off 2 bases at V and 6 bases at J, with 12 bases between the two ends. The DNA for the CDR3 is TGTGCCAGCAGCTTTCACTTAACAGCCGAGCAGTACTTC. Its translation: CASSFHLTAEQYF.

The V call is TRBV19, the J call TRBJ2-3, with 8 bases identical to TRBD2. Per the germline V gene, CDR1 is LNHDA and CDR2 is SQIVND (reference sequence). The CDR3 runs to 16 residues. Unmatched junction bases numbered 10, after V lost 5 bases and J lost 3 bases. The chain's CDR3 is CASSSTAAGVTDTQYF. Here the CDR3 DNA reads TGTGCCAGTAGTTCCACGGCAGCGGGAGTTACAGATACGCAGTATTTT.

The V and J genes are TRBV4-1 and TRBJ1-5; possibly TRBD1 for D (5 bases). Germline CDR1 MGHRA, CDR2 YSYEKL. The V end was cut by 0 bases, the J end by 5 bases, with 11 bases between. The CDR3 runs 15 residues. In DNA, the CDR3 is TGCGCCAGCAGCCAAGATATATGGGACGATCAGCCCCAGCATTTT. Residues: CASSQDIWDDQPQHF.

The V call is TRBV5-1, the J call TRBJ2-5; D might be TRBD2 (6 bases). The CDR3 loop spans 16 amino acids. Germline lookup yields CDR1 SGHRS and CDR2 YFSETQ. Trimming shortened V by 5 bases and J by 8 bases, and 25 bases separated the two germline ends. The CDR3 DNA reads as TGCGCCAGCAGGCCCTCCCCCGGGGGAAAGGGAGATACCCAGTACTTC. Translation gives CASRPSPGGKGDTQYF.

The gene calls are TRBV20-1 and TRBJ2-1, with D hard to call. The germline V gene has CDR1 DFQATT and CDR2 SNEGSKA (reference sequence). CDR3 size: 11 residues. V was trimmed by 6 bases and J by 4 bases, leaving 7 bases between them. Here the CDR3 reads CSADGYNEQFF. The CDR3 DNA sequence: TGCAGTGCGGATGGTTACAATGAGCAGTTCTTC.

This chain's CDR3 is CASSRGPLYEQYF. The CDR3 DNA reads as TGTGCCAGCAGCCGCGGGCCTTTGTACGAGCAGTACTTC. The chain uses TRBV14 and TRBJ2-7; D possibly corresponds to TRBD2 (5 bases). CDR1 and CDR2 from the germline V gene are SGHDN and FVKESK. V was pared by 4 bases and J by 4 bases, with 11 bases between. The CDR3 runs to 13 residues.

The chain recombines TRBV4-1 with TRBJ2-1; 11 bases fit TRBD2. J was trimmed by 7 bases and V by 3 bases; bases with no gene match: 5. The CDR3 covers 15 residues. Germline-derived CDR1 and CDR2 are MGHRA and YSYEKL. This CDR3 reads CASSQAGLAVNEQFF. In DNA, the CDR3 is TGCGCCAGCAGCCAGGCGGGACTAGCGGTGAATGAGCAGTTCTTC.